The 7 T cell receptor beta chains in this list originate from one sample, sequenced in a study of post-analysis software for immune sequencing data. Study-wide results and caveats: A handful of TRBV segments occurring more often in patients than controls included TRBV5-6, TRBV5-1 and TRBV20-1.

No antigen is known for these receptors. Researchers reported that TCR beta cDNA libraries carried unique molecular identifiers. TCRdb analysed the PCR reads with MiXCR anew, one entry per CDR3 protein. The sample includes approximately 730,000 distinct CDR3 sequences, about 45% of them seen just once. Sequencing was carried out using blood. These receptors originate from a girl aged 10 to 17 with multiple sclerosis.

The V and J genes are TRBV7-9 and TRBJ2-1; the match to TRBD2 covers 9 bases. V lost 5 bases to trimming and J lost 5 bases; unmatched junction nucleotides: 7. In germline, CDR1 is SEHNR, CDR2 FQNEAQ (reference sequence). The CDR3 is 15 residues long. The DNA of the CDR3 is TGTGCCAGCAGCCAAAGGGTAGCGGGGGACAATGAGCAGTTCTTC. Its protein is CASSQRVAGDNEQFF.

The rearrangement links TRBV28 to TRBJ1-5; the match to TRBD1 covers 7 bases. CDR1 MDHEN and CDR2 SYDVKM come from the germline V gene. The V and J ends lost 5 bases and 3 bases, in that order; junction bases with no gene match: 4. This CDR3 region has 14 residues. The CDR3 DNA sequence: TGTGCCAGCAGTCCGACAGGGTTCAATCAGCCCCAGCATTTT. Translating it yields CASSPTGFNQPQHF.

J is TRBJ2-5 and V is TRBV12-3 or TRBV12-4; possibly TRBD2 for D (5 bases). The CDR3 contains 14 residues. V lost 6 bases and J lost 7, with 18 bases in between. The CDR3 region has the DNA TGTGCCAGCAGCTGCGCGCGGGTCGAAGGGACCCAGTACTTC. It encodes CASSCARVEGTQYF.

The chain combines TRBV3-1 with TRBJ1-1; tentatively, D is TRBD1 (6 bases). The CDR3 runs 14 residues. Trimming shortened V by 1 base and J by 7 bases, and 13 bases separated the two germline ends. Germline assignment: CDR1 LGHDT and CDR2 YNNKEL (reference sequence). Here the CDR3 DNA reads TGTGCCAGCAGCCAAGTGGGGGGCCCGGGTGAAGCTTTCTTT. Its protein is CASSQVGGPGEAFF.

A remark on this clonotype: The junction does not match germline at one end; this may be a read error. The chain has TRBV29-1 and TRBJ2-1; D is unclear. This CDR3 has 13 amino acids. CDR1 is SQVTM, CDR2 ANQGSEA, per germline. CDR3 nucleotides: TGCGGCGTTGAAGATTCCCCCGCCCGAGAGCAGTTCTTC. It codes for CGVEDSPAREQFF.

The chain recombines TRBV20-1 with TRBJ2-7; D is uncertain. The CDR3 length is 13 residues. V dropped 3 bases and J dropped 6 bases, with 15 bases sitting between them. In germline, CDR1 is DFQATT, CDR2 SNEGSKA (reference sequence). CDR3 protein: CSARPGPLGEQYF. The CDR3 DNA follows: TGCAGTGCTAGGCCCGGTCCGTTAGGCGAGCAGTACTTC.

The genes are TRBV20-1 and TRBJ2-7, with D hard to call. The better agreement between TRBJ2-5 and the DNA end casts doubt on the J call. Germline CDR1 reads DFQATT; CDR2 reads SNEGSKA (reference sequence). The CDR3 has 14 residues. The CDR3 spells CSAISGIQRETQYF. Here the CDR3 DNA reads TGCAGTGCCATAAGTGGGATACAAAGGGAGACCCAGTACTTC.